These T cell receptor beta chains were read from a single sample in a study of molecular identifiers for immune sequencing clone quantification. MiXCR was run by TCRdb on the PCR reads, yielding one entry per CDR3 protein. This sample has about 510,000 distinct CDR3 sequences, with over 20% found just once. The specimen was naive CD8+ T cells from blood, with Jurkat cell RNA spiked in. The receptors originated from a human donor in good health. Some libraries in this study had Jurkat cell RNA spiked in. The CDR3 runs from the conserved cysteine through the conserved F or W. The D gene is left open where the match is weak. For some rows the clone size is stated as once, few or many, or as a class when expanded; others skip it.

j_call d_call clone_size v_call cdr3_aa cdr3_nt
TRBJ2-2 - few TRBV9 CASGDINTGELSF TGTGCCAGCGGGGATATTAACACCGGGGAGCTGTCTTTT
TRBJ1-2 - few TRBV5-6 CASSLETVWAGYTF TGTGCCAGCAGCTTGGAGACAGTATGGGCCGGCTACACCTTC
TRBJ1-2 - - TRBV19 CASSITLQGRNYGYTF TGTGCCAGTAGTATCACCCTACAGGGTCGTAACTATGGCTACACCTTC
TRBJ2-3 TRBD2 many TRBV11-2 CASSLDTLLAGAADTQYF TGTGCCAGCAGCTTAGATACTTTACTAGCGGGAGCCGCAGATACGCAGTATTTT
TRBJ1-6 TRBD1 - TRBV4-3 CASSQGQGTYNSPLHF TGCGCCAGCAGCCAAGGACAGGGCACCTATAATTCACCCCTCCACTTT
TRBJ2-1 TRBD2 - TRBV12-3/TRBV12-4 CASKLGPLAGGFTYNERFF TGTGCCAGCAAGCTAGGGCCTCTAGCGGGAGGTTTCACCTACAATGAGCGGTTCTTC
TRBJ2-7 - few TRBV30 CAWNGDFASYEQYF TGTGCCTGGAACGGGGACTTCGCCTCCTACGAGCAGTACTTC
TRBJ1-5 TRBD1 many TRBV9 CASSPEGTGLLGPQHF TGTGCCAGCAGCCCGGAAGGGACAGGGCTCCTGGGGCCCCAGCATTTT
TRBJ2-3 - few TRBV27 CASSLLAPGIDSTDTQYF TGTGCCAGCAGTTTACTAGCGCCCGGAATAGATAGCACAGATACGCAGTATTTT
TRBJ1-1 - many TRBV9 CASSGPNMNTEAFF TGTGCCAGCAGCGGACCCAATATGAACACTGAAGCTTTCTTT
TRBJ2-7 - - TRBV4-1 CASSPANLGVYEQYF TGCGCCAGCAGCCCAGCGAACTTGGGAGTATACGAGCAGTACTTC
TRBJ2-7 TRBD1 few TRBV4-1 CASSQVWGQGSHYEQYF TGCGCCAGCAGCCAAGTGTGGGGACAGGGATCTCACTACGAGCAGTACTTC
TRBJ2-3 TRBD2 few TRBV4-1 CASSQDIRTSGGFHDTQYF TGCGCCAGCAGCCAAGATATACGGACTAGCGGGGGGTTTCACGATACGCAGTATTTT
TRBJ1-4 - - TRBV18 CASSPPPRDLNEKLFF TGTGCCAGCTCTCCCCCCCCACGGGACCTGAATGAAAAACTGTTTTTT
TRBJ2-6 TRBD1 few TRBV7-9 CASSQAAGGFPSPGANVLTF TGTGCCAGCAGCCAAGCAGCAGGGGGATTCCCTTCACCTGGGGCCAACGTCCTGACTTTC
TRBJ1-1 - many TRBV6-6 CASSTSGTEAFF TGTGCCAGCAGCACATCGGGGACTGAAGCTTTCTTT
TRBJ1-4 - - TRBV19 CASSNVINRPEKLFF TGTGCCAGTAGTAACGTCATCAACCGACCCGAAAAACTGTTTTTT
TRBJ2-1 TRBD2 - TRBV29-1 CSVEGTSGPHYNEQFF TGCAGCGTTGAAGGGACTAGCGGGCCCCACTACAATGAGCAGTTCTTC
TRBJ1-5 - few TRBV27 CASGTYGWGNQPQHF TGTGCCAGCGGGACGTACGGGTGGGGCAATCAGCCCCAGCATTTT
TRBJ2-3 TRBD2 many TRBV13 CASSSGLAGGDTQYF TGTGCCAGCAGCTCTGGACTAGCGGGAGGAGATACGCAGTATTTT
TRBJ1-4 TRBD1 - TRBV5-3 CASSLAVDRGRNEKLFF TGTGCCAGCAGCTTGGCCGTGGACAGGGGACGTAATGAAAAACTGTTTTTT
TRBJ2-2 - - TRBV13 CASSSDLREPGTGELFF TGTGCCAGCAGCTCCGATCTTCGGGAGCCGGGCACCGGGGAGCTGTTTTTT
TRBJ2-7 - - TRBV27 CASREGGSYEQYF TGTGCCAGCCGGGAAGGGGGCTCCTACGAGCAGTACTTC
TRBJ2-3 - few TRBV4-3 CASSPSGGLGDRVKVSGDTQYF TGCGCCAGCAGCCCGAGCGGGGGACTCGGGGACAGGGTTAAAGTTAGTGGAGATACGCAGTATTTT
TRBJ2-7 - many TRBV28 CASSEGLGTLNYEQYF TGTGCCAGCAGTGAAGGGCTCGGGACACTCAACTACGAGCAGTACTTC
TRBJ2-7 TRBD1 few TRBV28 CASNFGTGVYEQYF TGTGCCAGCAACTTCGGGACAGGGGTCTACGAGCAGTACTTC
TRBJ2-7 - many TRBV29-1 CSVGGYDSYEQYF TGCAGCGTTGGGGGGTACGACTCCTACGAGCAGTACTTC
TRBJ2-7 TRBD1 many TRBV7-2 CASSQRDSSYEQYF TGTGCCAGCAGCCAAAGGGACAGCTCCTACGAGCAGTACTTC
TRBJ2-3 - few TRBV19 CASSILPVWGTSTDTQYF TGTGCCAGTAGTATACTGCCGGTGTGGGGGACTAGCACAGATACGCAGTATTTT
TRBJ2-3 - many TRBV28 CASSHYADTQYF TGTGCCAGCAGTCACTATGCAGATACGCAGTATTTT
TRBJ2-7 TRBD1 few TRBV2 CASSHRGMGSYEQYF TGTGCCAGCAGTCACAGGGGTATGGGGTCCTACGAGCAGTACTTC
TRBJ2-3 - - TRBV24-1 CATSDMDGPSTDTQYF TGTGCCACCAGTGATATGGACGGACCTAGCACAGATACGCAGTATTTT
TRBJ2-5 TRBD2 - TRBV4-3 CASSHGSGRAGETQYF TGCGCCAGCAGCCACGGCAGCGGGAGGGCCGGAGAGACCCAGTACTTC
TRBJ2-7 TRBD1 many TRBV7-7 CASSPGQGAKEQYF TGTGCCAGCAGCCCCGGACAGGGGGCAAAGGAGCAGTACTTC
TRBJ2-7 - many TRBV5-6 CASSMSMWAGEQYF TGTGCCAGCAGCATGTCTATGTGGGCCGGCGAGCAGTACTTC
TRBJ2-7 TRBD1 - TRBV27 CASSLYRGDNEQYF TGTGCCAGCAGTTTATACAGGGGGGACAACGAGCAGTACTTC
TRBJ2-2 - - TRBV7-9 CASSLAQGNTGELFF TGTGCCAGCAGCTTAGCGCAGGGTAACACCGGGGAGCTGTTTTTT
TRBJ2-5 TRBD2 few TRBV3-1 CASSQDSGPGGLETQYF TGTGCCAGCAGCCAAGATTCCGGCCCCGGGGGGTTAGAGACCCAGTACTTC
TRBJ1-1 - many TRBV13 CASSPTGIMNTEAFF TGTGCCAGCAGCCCGACAGGTATAATGAACACTGAAGCTTTCTTT